A selection of T cell receptor beta chains follows, all from one sample in a study of CD8 T cells in ankylosing spondylitis. One entry per CDR3 protein, called by TCRdb with MiXCR from the 5' RACE reads. The profile shows 250,000 to 300,000 distinct CDR3 sequences, 20% of them singletons. Source material: blood, either unsorted or a sorted T cell fraction (not recorded which). The receptors here all came from a male donor with ankylosing spondylitis or in good health (not recorded which). Both conserved end residues are part of each CDR3. The size of a clone is reported for some rows only, either as once, few or many, or as a class for expanded clones.

v_call clone_size cdr3_aa
TRBV10-2 . CATGMQVRETQYF
TRBV12-3/TRBV12-4 . CASTMTGGSYNEQFF
TRBV27 . CASSLYSGRANYGYTF
TRBV25-1 . CASSDRGSTNEKLFF
TRBV5-1 . CASSLVRQGVSDTQYF
TRBV27 . CASSLGLGVAGELFF
TRBV18 . CASSGDTSNQPQHF
TRBV18 . CASSPSTVRETQYF
TRBV20-1 many CSARESTGYGYTF
TRBV5-1 . CASSTGTGLNQPQHF
TRBV5-1 many CASSAKPGSSSPLHF
TRBV11-1 . CASSPIPGRTSGSSSTDTQYF
TRBV12-3/TRBV12-4 few CASSPGSVGTEAFF
TRBV5-1 . CASSWQRTDTQYF
TRBV9 . CASSVADRAQETQYF
TRBV6-5 few CASSYLLGTKETQYF
TRBV5-1 . CASSLASPGANVLTF
TRBV27 . CASRIRDSSYNEQFF
TRBV20-1 . CSARDTRGDEQFF
TRBV5-1 . CASIGGSETQYF
TRBV4-2 few CASSQGEGTYGYTF
TRBV5-1 . CASNQQGEAGELFF
TRBV28 . CASSTSSWRTQWDTQYF
TRBV28 . CASSYETQYF
TRBV28 . CASSPLAGVAGEQFF
TRBV21-1 . CASSLLAPSGANVLTF
TRBV6-5 many CASSYAQGNTEAFF
TRBV12-3/TRBV12-4 . CASSAGYTQYF
TRBV20-1 many CSAITRLGIYNSPLHF
TRBV6-1 . CASSVGQGAGGNTIYF
TRBV13 few CASRGGGLSGNTIYF
TRBV7-9 . CASRQGQNSGNTIYF
TRBV20-1 few CSARAENTYQPQHF
TRBV12-3/TRBV12-4 few CASGDNEQFF
TRBV4-2 few CASSQDRDRANSPLHF
TRBV5-1 few CASSWTVNEQFF
TRBV6-5 few CASSYREQGTDTQYF
TRBV5-1 once CASSAVASYNEQFF
TRBV12-3/TRBV12-4 medium-sized CASSLERTGRSPLHF
TRBV12-3/TRBV12-4 many CASRNRDGNTEAFF
TRBV15 few CATQWATEQFF
TRBV10-3 few CAISESSGGNIQYF
TRBV12-3/TRBV12-4 . CASSLAGTGPYGYTF
TRBV9 . CASSVSGGNQETQYF
TRBV12-3/TRBV12-4 many CASSLSTRVYNEQFF
TRBV7-8 few CASSLFLKNYGYTF
TRBV5-1 many CASSLLGNTEAFF
TRBV10-2 . CARPPGLAGMIDTGELFF
TRBV7-3 many CASSSGLAVDTQYF
TRBV5-5 many CASSLQGLRNTEAFF
TRBV20-1 few CSTPRRGLAGGFSTDTQYF
TRBV12-3/TRBV12-4 . CASSWTGAGNQPQHF
TRBV9 . CASSSSRGYQETQYF
TRBV7-3 . CASSQPGASRYNEQFF
TRBV7-2 . CASSLDRGAFF